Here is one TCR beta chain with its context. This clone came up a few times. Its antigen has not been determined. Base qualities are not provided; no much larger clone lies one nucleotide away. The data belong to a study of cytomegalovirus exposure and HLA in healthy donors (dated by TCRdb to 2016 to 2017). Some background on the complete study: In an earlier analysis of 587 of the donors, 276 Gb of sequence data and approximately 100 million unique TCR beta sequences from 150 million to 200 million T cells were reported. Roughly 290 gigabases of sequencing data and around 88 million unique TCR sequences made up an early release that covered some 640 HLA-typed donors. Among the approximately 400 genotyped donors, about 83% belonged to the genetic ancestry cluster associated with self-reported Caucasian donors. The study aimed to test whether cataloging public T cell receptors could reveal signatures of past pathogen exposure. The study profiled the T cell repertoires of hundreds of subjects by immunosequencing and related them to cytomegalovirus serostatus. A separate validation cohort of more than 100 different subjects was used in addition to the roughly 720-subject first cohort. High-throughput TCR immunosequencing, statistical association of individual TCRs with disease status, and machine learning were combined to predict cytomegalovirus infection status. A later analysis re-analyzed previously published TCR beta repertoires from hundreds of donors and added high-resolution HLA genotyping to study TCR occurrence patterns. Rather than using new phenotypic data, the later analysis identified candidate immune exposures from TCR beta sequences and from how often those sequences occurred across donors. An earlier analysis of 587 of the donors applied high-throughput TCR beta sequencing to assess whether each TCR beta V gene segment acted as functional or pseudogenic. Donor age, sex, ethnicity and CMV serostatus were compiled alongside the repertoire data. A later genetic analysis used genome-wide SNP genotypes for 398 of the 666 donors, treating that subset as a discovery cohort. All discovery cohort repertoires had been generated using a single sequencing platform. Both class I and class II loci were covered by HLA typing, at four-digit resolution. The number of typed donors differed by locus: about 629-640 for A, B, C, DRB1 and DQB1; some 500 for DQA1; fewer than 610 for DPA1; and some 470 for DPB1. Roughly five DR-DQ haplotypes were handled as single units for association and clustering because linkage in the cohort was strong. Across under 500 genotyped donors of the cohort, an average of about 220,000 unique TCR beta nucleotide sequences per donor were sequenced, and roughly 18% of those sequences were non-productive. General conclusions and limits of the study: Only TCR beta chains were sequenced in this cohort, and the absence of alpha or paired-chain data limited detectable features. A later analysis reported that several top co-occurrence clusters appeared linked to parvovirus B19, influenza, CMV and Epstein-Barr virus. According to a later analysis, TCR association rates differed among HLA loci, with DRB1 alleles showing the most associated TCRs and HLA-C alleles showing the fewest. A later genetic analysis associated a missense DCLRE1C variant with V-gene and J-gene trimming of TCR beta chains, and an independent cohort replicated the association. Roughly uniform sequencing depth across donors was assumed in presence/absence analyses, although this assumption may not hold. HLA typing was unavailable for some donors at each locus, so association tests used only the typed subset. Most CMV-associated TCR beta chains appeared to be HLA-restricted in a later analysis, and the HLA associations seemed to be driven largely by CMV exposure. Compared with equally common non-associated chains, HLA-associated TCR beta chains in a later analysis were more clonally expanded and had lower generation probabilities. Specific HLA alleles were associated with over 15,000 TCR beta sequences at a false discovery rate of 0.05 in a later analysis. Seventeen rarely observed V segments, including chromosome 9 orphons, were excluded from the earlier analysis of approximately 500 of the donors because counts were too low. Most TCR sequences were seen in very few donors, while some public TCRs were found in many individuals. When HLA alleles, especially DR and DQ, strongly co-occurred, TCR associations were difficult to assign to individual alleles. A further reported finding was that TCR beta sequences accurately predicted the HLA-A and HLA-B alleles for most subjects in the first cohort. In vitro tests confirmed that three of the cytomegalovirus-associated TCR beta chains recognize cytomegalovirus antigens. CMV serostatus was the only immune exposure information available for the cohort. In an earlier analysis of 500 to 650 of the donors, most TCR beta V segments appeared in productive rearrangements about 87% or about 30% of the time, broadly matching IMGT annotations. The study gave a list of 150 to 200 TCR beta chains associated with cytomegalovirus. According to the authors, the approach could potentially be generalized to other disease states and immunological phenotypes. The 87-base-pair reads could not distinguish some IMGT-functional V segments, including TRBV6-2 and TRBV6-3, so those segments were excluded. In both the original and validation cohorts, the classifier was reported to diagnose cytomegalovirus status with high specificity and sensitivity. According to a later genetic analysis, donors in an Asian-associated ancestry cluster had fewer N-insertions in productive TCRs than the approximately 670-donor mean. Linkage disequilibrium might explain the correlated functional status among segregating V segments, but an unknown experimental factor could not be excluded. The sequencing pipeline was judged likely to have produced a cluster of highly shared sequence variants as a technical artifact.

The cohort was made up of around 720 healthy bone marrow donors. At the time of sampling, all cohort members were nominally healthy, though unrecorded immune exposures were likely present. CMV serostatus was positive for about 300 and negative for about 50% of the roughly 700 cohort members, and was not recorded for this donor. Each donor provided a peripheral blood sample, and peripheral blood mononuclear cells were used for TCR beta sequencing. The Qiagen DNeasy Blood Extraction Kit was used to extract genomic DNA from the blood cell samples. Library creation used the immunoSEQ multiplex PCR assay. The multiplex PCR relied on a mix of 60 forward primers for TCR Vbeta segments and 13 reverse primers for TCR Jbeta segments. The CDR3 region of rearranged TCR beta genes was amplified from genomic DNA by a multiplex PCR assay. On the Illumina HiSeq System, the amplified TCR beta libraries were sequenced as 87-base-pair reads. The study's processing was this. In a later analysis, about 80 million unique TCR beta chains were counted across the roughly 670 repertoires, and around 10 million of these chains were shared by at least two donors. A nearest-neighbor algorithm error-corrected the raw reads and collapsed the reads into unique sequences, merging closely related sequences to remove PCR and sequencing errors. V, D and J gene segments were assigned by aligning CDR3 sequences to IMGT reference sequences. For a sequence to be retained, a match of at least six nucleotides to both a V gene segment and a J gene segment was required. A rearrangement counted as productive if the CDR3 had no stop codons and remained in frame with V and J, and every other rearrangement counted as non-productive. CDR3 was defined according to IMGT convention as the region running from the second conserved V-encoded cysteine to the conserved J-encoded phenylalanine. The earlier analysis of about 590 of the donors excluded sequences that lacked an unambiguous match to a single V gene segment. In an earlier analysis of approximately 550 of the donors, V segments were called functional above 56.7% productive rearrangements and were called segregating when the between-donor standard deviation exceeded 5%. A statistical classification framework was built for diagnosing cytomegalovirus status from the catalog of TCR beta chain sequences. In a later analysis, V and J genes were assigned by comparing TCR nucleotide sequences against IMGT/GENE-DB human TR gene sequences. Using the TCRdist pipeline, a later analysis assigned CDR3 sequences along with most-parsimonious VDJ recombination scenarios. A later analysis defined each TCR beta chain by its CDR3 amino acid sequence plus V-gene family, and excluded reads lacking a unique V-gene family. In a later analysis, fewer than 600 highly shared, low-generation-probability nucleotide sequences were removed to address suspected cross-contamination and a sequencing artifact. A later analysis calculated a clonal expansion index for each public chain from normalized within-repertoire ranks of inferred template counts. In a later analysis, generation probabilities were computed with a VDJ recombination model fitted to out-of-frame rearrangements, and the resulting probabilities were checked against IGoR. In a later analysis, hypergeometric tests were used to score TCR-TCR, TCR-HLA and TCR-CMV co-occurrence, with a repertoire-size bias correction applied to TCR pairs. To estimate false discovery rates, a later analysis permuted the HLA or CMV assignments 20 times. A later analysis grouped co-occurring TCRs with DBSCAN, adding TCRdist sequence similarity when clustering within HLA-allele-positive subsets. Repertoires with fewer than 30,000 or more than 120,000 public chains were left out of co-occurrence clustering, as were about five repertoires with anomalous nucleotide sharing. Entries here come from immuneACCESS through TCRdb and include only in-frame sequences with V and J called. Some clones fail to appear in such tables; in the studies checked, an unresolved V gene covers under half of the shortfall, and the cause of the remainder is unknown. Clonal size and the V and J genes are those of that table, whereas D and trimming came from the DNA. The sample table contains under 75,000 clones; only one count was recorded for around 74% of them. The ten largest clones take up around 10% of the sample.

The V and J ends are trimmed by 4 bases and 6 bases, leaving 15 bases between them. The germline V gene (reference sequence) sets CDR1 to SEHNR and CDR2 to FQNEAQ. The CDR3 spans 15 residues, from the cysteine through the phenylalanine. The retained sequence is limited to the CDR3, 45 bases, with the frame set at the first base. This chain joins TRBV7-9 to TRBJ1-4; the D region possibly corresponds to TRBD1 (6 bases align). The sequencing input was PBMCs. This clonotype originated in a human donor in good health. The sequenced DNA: TGTGCCAGCAGCTCGAATAGGGGGTTGGATGAAAAACTGTTTTTT. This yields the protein CASSSNRGLDEKLFF.